This is a list of T cell receptor beta chains from one sample in a study of OX40 agonist ivuxolimab in advanced cancers. Clones were sequenced by immunoSEQ multiplex PCR, and TCRdb holds only the in-frame ones, with some missing. The profile shows about 69,000 clones, less than 90% of them singletons. The starting material was CD4+ or CD8+ T cells sorted from blood, obtained in a trial of the OX40 agonist ivuxolimab. These TCRs come from an adult with an advanced solid tumor such as melanoma, head and neck, liver or kidney cancer. The conserved cysteine and the conserved F or W are not part of the CDR3 here.

>TRBV11-3|TRBJ2-3
ASSLDRDSSTDTQY
>TRBV19|TRBJ2-4
ATLSLGDAKNIQY
>TRBV5-1|TRBJ2-1
ASSLEGQLYNEQF
>TRBV30|TRBJ1-2
AWSRGAYGYT
>TRBV11-3|TRBJ2-3
ASSLDRADTQY
>TRBV15|TRBJ2-1
ATSRLDGYNEQF
>TRBV4-3|TRBJ1-5
ASSQGGGAFHLGGNQPQH
>TRBV29-1|TRBJ2-1
SAGEGGGEQF
>TRBV2|TRBJ1-1
ASSVYGTANTEAF
>TRBV9|TRBJ1-2
ASSTAGGYRGYT
>TRBV5-1|TRBJ2-4
ASSLDTGTNIQY
>TRBV6-5|TRBJ1-2
ASSYAGYGYT
>TRBV30|TRBJ2-3
AWRAGRGTSGRVADTQY
>TRBV10-3|TRBJ2-7
ATRGQGAYEQY